This TCR beta chain came from a study of blood T cell repertoires in COVID-19. Study as a whole: The United States, Italy and Spain provided the acute and convalescent COVID-19 samples. T cells, B-cell-depleted T cells, or PBMCs supplied cDNA or gDNA.

The repertoire was sequenced with immunoSEQ multiplex PCR; TCRdb's copy has only in-frame clones and lacks some. The sample lists roughly 220,000 clones, roughly 84% occurring once. This TCR was sampled from a man aged 25 to 40 with active or convalescent COVID-19. Input material: peripheral blood.

Here the CDR3 DNA reads TGTGCCAGTAGTCCCTTGACAGGGTCCGAGCAGTACTTC. Protein: CASSPLTGSEQYF. This sequence joins TRBV19 and TRBJ2-7, with 7 bases matching TRBD1. This CDR3 comprises 13 residues. J was trimmed by 6 bases and V by 5 bases; bases with no gene match: 7. Per germline, CDR1 LNHDA and CDR2 SQIVND (reference sequence). Full variable domain (rest looked up from reference TRBV19 and TRBJ2-7): DGGITQSPKYLFRKEGQNVTLSCEQNLNHDAMYWYRQDPGQGLRLIYYSQIVNDFQKGDIAEGYSVSREKKESFPLTVTSAQKNPTAFYLCASSPLTGSEQYFGPGTRLTVT.